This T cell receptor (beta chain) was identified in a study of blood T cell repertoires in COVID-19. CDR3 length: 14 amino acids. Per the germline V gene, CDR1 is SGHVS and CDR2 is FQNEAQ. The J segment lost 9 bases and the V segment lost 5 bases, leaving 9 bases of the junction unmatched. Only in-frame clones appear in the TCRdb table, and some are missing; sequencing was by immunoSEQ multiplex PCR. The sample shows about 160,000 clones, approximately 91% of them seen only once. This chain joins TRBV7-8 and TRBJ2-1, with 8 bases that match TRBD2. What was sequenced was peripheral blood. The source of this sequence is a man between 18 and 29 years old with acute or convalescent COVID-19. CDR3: CASSLREGLGEQFF. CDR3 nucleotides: TGTGCCAGCAGCCTCCGGGAGGGGTTAGGTGAGCAGTTCTTC. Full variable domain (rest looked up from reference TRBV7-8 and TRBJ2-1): GAGVSQSPRYKVAKRGQDVALRCDPISGHVSLFWYQQALGQGPEFLTYFQNEAQLDKSGLPSDRFFAERPEGSVSTLKIQRTQQEDSAVYLCASSLREGLGEQFFGPGTRLTVL.